One TCR beta chain is described in this entry. CD4+ T cell IFNgamma after overnight CMV lysate exposure gave donor CMV status. The data originate from a study of naive and memory T cell subsets. Both TRBC1 and TRBC2 were covered by a beta constant-region primer of two equimolar oligonucleotides. Four rounds of PCR amplified the ligated cDNA using nested alpha and beta constant-region primers plus SP2. MiXCR was run by TCRdb on the UMI-ligation and nested PCR reads, yielding one entry per CDR3 protein. Among more than 6,000 distinct CDR3 sequences, about 30% were seen once, and the ten largest hold 50% to 60%. The V end was cut by 5 bases, the J end by 4 bases, with 20 bases between. This CDR3 has 16 amino acids.

The sequenced material came from CD8+ TEMRA cells from blood. Sample subset: effector memory re-expressing CD45RA, CD45RA+ CD27-. The origin of this receptor is a human donor in good health. The chain has TRBV12-3 or TRBV12-4 and TRBJ2-5, with D maybe TRBD2 (6 bases). CDR3 nucleotides: TGTGCCAGCAGTCCAAGCACTAGCTTATCGGGAGAGACCCAGTACTTC. Encoded protein: CASSPSTSLSGETQYF.